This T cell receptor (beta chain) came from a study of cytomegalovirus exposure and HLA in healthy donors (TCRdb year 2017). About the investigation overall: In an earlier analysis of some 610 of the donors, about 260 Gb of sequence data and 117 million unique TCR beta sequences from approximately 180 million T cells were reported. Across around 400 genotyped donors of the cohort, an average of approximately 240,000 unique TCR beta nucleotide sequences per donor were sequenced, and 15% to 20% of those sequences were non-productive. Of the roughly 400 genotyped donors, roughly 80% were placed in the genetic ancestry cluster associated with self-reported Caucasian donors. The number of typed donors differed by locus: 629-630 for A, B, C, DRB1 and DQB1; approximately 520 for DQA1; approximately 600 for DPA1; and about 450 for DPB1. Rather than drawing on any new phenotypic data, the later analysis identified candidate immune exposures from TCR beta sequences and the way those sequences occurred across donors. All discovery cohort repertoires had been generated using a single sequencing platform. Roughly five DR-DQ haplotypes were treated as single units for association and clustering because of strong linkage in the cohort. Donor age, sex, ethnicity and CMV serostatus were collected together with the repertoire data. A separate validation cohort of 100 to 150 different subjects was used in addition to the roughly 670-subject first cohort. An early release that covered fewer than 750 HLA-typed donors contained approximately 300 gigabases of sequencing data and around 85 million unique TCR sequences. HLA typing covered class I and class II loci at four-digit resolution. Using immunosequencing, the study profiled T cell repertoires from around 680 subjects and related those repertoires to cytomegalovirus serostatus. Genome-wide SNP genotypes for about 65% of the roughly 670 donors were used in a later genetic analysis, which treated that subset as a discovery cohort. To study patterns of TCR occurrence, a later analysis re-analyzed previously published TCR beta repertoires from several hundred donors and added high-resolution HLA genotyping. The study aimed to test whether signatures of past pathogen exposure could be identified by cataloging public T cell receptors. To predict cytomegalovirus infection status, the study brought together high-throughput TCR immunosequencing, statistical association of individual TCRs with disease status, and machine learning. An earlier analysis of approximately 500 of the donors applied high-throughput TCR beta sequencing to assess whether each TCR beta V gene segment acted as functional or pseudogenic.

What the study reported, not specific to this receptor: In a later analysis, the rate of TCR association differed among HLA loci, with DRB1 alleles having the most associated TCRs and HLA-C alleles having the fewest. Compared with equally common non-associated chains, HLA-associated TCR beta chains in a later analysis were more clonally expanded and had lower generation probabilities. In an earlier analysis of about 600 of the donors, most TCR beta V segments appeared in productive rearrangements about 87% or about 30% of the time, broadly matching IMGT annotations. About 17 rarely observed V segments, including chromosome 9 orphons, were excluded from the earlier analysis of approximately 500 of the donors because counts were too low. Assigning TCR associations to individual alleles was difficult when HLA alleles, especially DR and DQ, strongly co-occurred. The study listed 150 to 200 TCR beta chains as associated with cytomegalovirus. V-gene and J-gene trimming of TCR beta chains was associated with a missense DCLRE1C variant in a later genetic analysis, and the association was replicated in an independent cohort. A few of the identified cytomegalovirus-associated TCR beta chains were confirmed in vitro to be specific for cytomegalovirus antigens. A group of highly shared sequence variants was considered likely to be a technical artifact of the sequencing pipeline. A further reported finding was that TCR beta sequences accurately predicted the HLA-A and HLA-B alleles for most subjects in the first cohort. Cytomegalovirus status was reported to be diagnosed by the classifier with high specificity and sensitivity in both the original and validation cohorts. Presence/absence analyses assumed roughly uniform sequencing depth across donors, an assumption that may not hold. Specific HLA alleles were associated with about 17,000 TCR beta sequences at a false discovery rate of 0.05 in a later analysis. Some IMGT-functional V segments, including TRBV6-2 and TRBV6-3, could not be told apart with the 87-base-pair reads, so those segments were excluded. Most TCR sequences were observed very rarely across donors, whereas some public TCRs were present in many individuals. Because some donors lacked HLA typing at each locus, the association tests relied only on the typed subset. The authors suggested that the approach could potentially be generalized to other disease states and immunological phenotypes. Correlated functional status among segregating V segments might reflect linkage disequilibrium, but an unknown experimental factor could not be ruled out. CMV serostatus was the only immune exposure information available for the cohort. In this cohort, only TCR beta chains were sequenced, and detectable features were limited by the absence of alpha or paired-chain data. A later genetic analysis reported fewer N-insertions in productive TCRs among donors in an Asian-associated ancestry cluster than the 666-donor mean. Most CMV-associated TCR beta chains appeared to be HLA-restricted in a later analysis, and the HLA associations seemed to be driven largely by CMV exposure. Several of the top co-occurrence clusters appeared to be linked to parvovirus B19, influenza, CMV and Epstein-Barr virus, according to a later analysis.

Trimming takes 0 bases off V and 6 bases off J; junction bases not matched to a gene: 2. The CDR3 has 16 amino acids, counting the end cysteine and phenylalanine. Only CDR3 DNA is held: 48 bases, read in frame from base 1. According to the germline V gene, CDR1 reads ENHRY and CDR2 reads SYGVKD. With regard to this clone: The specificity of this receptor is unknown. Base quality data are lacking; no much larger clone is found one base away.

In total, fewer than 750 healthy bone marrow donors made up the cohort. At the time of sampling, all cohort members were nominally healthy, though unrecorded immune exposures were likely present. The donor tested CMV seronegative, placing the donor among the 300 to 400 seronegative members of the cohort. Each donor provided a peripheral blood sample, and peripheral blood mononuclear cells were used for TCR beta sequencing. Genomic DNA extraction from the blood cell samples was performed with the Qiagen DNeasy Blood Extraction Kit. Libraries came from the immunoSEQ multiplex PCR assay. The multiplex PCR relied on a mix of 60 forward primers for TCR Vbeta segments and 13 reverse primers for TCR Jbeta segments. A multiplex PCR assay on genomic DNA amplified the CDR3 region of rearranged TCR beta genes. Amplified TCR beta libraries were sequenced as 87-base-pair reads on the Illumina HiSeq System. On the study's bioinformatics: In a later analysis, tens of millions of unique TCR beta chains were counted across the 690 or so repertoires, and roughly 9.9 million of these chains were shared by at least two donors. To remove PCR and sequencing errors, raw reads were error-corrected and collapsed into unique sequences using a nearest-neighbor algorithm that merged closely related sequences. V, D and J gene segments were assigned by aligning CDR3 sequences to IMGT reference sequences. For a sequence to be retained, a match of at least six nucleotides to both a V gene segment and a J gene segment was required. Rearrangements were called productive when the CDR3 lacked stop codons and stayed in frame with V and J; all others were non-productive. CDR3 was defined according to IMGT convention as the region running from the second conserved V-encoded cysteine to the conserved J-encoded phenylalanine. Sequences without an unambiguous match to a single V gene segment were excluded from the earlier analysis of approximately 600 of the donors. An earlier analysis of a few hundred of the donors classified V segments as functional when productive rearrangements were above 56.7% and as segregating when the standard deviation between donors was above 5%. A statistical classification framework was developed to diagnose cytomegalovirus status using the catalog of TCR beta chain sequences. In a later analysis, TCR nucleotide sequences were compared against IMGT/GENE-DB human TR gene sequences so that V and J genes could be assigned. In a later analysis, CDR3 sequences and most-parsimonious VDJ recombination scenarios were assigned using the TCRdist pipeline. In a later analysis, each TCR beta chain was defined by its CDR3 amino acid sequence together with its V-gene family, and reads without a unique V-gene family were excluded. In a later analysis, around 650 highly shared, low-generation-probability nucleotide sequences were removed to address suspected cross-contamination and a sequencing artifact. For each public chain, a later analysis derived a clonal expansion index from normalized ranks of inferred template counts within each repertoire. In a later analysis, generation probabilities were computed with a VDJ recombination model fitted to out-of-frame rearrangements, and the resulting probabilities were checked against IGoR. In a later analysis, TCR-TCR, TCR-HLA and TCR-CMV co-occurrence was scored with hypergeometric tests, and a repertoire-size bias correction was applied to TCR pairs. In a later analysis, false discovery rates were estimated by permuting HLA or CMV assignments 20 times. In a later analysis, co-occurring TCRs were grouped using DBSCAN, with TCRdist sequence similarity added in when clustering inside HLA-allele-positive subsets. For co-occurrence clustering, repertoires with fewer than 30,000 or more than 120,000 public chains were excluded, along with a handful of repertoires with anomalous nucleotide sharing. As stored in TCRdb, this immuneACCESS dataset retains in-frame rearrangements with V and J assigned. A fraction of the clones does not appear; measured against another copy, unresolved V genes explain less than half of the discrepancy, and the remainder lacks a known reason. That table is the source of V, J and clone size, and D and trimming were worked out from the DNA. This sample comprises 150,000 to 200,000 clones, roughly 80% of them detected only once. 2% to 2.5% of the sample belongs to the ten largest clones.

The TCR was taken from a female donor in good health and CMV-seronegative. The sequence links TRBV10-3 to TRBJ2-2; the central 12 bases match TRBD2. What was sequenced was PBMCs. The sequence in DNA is TGTGCCATCAGTGAGTCTCTAGCGGGAGGGCCCGGGGAGCTGTTTTTT. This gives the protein CAISESLAGGPGELFF.